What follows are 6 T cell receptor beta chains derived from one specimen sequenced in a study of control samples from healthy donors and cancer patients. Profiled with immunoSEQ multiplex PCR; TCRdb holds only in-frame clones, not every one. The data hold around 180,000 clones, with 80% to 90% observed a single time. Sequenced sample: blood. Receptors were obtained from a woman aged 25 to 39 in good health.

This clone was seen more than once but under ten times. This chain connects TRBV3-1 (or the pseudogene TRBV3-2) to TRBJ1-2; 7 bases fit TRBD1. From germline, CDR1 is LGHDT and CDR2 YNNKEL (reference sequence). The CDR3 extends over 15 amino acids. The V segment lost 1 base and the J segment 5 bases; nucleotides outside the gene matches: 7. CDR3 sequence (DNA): TGTGCCAGCAGCCAAGGATTCGGGACAGTATATGGCTACACCTTC. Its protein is CASSQGFGTVYGYTF.

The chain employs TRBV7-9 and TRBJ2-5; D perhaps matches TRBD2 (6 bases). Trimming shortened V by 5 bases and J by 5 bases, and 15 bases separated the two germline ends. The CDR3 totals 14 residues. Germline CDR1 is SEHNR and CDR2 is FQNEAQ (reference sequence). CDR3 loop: CASSQGLQQETQYF. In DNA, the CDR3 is TGTGCCAGCAGCCAGGGACTCCAGCAGGAGACCCAGTACTTC.

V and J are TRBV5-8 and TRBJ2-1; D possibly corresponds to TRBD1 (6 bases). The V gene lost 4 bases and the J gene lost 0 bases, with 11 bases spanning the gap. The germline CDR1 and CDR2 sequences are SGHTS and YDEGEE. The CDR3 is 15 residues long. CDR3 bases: TGTGCCAGCAGCCAGGGGCAGAGCTCCTACAATGAGCAGTTCTTC. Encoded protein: CASSQGQSSYNEQFF.

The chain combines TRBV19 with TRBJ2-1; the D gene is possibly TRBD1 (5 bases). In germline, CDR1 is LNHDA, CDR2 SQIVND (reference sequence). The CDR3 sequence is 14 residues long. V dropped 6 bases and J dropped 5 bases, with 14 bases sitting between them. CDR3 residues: CASSWQGNHNEQFF. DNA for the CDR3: TGTGCCAGTAGCTGGCAGGGCAATCACAATGAGCAGTTCTTC.

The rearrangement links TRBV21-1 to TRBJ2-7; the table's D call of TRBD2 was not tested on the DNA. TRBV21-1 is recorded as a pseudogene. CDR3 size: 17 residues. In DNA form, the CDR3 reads TGTGCCAGCAGCAACGAAGGGAGGGTAAGGAGGGAAAAGGAGCAGTACTTC. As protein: CASSNEGRVRREKEQYF.

The CDR3 loop reads CAISAGGTETQYF. Written as DNA, the CDR3 is TGTGCCATATCAGCGGGAGGTACGGAGACCCAGTACTTC. V is TRBV6-5 and J is TRBJ2-5; the match to TRBD2 covers 9 bases. CDR3 length: 13 residues. V shed 10 bases, J shed 5 bases, and the junction held 8 bases outside the gene matches. Per the germline V gene, CDR1 is MNHEY and CDR2 is SVGAGI.